This T cell receptor beta chain was sequenced during a study of post-analysis software for immune sequencing data. Findings of the study overall: TRBV segments more frequent in patients than in controls numbered several and included TRBV5-6, TRBV5-1 and TRBV20-1.

Built from TCR beta cDNA, the libraries had unique molecular identifiers in them. Each CDR3 protein is one row after TCRdb ran MiXCR on the PCR reads. The sample contains approximately 460,000 distinct CDR3 sequences, around 40% of which appear only once. CDR1 DFQATT and CDR2 SNEGSKA come from the germline V gene (reference sequence). Trimming pared 3 bases from V and 4 bases from J, leaving 17 bases between. The CDR3 runs 15 residues. The sample holds many counts of this clonotype. Its antigen is not identified. Sequenced sample: blood. The chain has TRBV20-1 and TRBJ2-3, with D perhaps being TRBD1 or TRBD2 (5 bases each). The clonotype was recovered from a girl aged 5 to 17 with multiple sclerosis. The CDR3 sequence: CSASGGSSLSDTQYF. The DNA of the CDR3 is TGCAGTGCTAGTGGGGGTAGCTCTCTCTCAGATACGCAGTATTTT.